The 11 T cell receptor beta chains reported below all come from one sample, sequenced in a study of T cell repertoires in cytomegalovirus infection. Each CDR3 protein is one row after TCRdb ran MiXCR on the reads. The sample lists around 210,000 distinct CDR3 sequences, around 6.6% occurring once. The sequenced sample was PBMCs. The receptors derive from a human donor in good health (CMV status not recorded). Some clones in this sample may be carry-over from other donors' samples.

This clonotype was seen a few times. V and J are TRBV27 and TRBJ2-7, with a weak D call TRBD1 (5 bases). The length of the CDR3 is 15 residues. Germline CDR1 is MNHEY and CDR2 is SMNVEV (reference sequence). V lost 3 bases to trimming and J lost 2 bases, with 14 bases between them. CDR3 in DNA: TGTGCCAGCAGTTTGTCAAGGGGCAGTCCCTACGAGCAGTACTTC. This sequence encodes CASSLSRGSPYEQYF.

This clonotype has at least ten counts. The CDR3 DNA reads as TGTGCCAGCCGCAGAACGGCAACTAATGAAAAACTGTTTTTT. Protein: CASRRTATNEKLFF. The genes are TRBV2 and TRBJ1-4, with D unclear. V lost 8 bases and J 0 bases, leaving 10 bases between the germline ends. This CDR3 comprises 14 residues. The V gene's germline CDR1 is SNHLY and CDR2 FYNNEI.

This clonotype was seen many times. This sequence joins TRBV28 and TRBJ1-1; tentative D call: TRBD1 (5 bases). The CDR3 is 14 residues long. In germline, CDR1 is MDHEN, CDR2 SYDVKM. V lost 8 bases and J 5 bases, leaving 18 bases between the germline ends. In DNA, the CDR3 is TGTGCCAGCGGAGAAGGGGCTCTGGGAACTGAAGCTTTCTTT. Residues: CASGEGALGTEAFF.

This clonotype was detected many times. The chain combines TRBV7-2 with TRBJ1-1, with D possibly TRBD1 on 6 matching bases. V gave up 0 bases and J gave up 5 bases, with 13 bases separating them. The CDR3 is 15 residues long. From germline, CDR1 is SGHTA and CDR2 FQGNSA. The CDR3 nucleotides are TGTGCCAGCAGCTTAGCGCAGTTTAGGGGGACTGAAGCTTTCTTT. This encodes CASSLAQFRGTEAFF.

This clonotype has at least ten counts. The chain employs TRBV6-1 and TRBJ2-1; the D gene is possibly TRBD1 (5 bases). Trimming shortened V by 6 bases and J by 4 bases, and 10 bases separated the two germline ends. There are 13 residues in the CDR3. Germline V CDR1 and CDR2: MNHNS, SASEGT. DNA for the CDR3: TGTGCCAGCAGGAGCTCAGGGTACAATGAGCAGTTCTTC. The encoded protein is CASRSSGYNEQFF.

This clonotype was counted between two and nine times. The chain employs TRBV7-2 and TRBJ1-6; no firm D call. V lost 4 bases to trimming and J lost 9 bases, with 16 bases between them. CDR1 and CDR2 (germline): SGHTA, FQGNSA. This CDR3 contains 15 residues. CDR3 in DNA: TGTGCCAGCAGCTCCGGGTTTGGGCAATCTTCACCCCTCCACTTT. Amino acids: CASSSGFGQSSPLHF.

The chain links TRBV9 to TRBJ2-6; 7 nucleotides align to TRBD1. From germline, CDR1 is SGDLS and CDR2 YYNGEE. After removal of 5 bases from V and 4 bases from J, the junction contained 6 bases not matched to a gene. The CDR3 totals 15 residues. The CDR3 DNA follows: TGTGCCAGCAGTACAGGGGCTTTGGGGGCCAACGTCCTGACTTTC. Protein product: CASSTGALGANVLTF.

Ten or more counts support this clonotype. The CDR3 DNA reads as TGTGCCAGTAGTGAGGTACACTCCTACAATGAGCAGTTCTTC. Protein: CASSEVHSYNEQFF. The chain uses TRBV19 and TRBJ2-1; no definite D call. Germline CDR1 LNHDA, CDR2 SQIVND (reference sequence). Trimming took off 5 bases at V and 0 bases at J, with 8 bases between the two ends. This CDR3 region has 14 residues.

This clonotype has ten or more counts. The rearrangement links TRBV20-1 to TRBJ2-7; the D gene is possibly TRBD1 (5 bases). CDR1 DFQATT and CDR2 SNEGSKA come from the germline V gene (reference sequence). There are 13 residues in the CDR3. V gave up 1 base and J gave up 4 bases, with 11 bases separating them. The CDR3 sequence is CSARGRGQYEQYF. CDR3 nucleotide sequence: TGCAGTGCTAGAGGAAGGGGTCAATACGAGCAGTACTTC.

This clonotype was observed a handful of times. This chain joins TRBV9 and TRBJ1-5; D gene unclear. The CDR3 is 17 residues long. V was cut by 3 bases and J by 0 bases, with 16 bases left in between. CDR1 and CDR2 from the germline V gene are SGDLS and YYNGEE. DNA of the CDR3: TGTGCCAGCAGCGCTGGGGAGTACGGATTTAGCAATCAGCCCCAGCATTTT. Translation: CASSAGEYGFSNQPQHF.

This clonotype occurred a few times. The genes are TRBV4-3 and TRBJ2-2, with 10 positions matching TRBD1. This CDR3 has 18 residues. Germline loops: CDR1 LGHNA, CDR2 YSLEER. V lost 0 bases to trimming and J lost 3 bases; unmatched junction nucleotides: 7. The CDR3 sequence is CASSQESVGQGHTGELFF. The CDR3 coding sequence is TGCGCCAGCAGCCAAGAAAGCGTGGGACAGGGGCACACCGGGGAGCTGTTTTTT.